This TCR beta chain appears in the sequencing data of a study of blood T cell repertoires in COVID-19. Sequencing used immunoSEQ multiplex PCR; TCRdb keeps in-frame clones, though not all of them. The data contain 150,000 to 170,000 clones, around 78% of them singletons. This clone appeared once. This sequence originates from a man older than 75 with acute or convalescent COVID-19. The sample comprised peripheral blood.

CDR3 coding DNA: TGTGCCAGCAGCTTAACGGGTCCTCCTAGCGGGGGGGCGGTCGAGCAGTACTTC. It encodes CASSLTGPPSGGAVEQYF. The chain is built from TRBV7-3 and TRBJ2-7, with 12 bases lining up with TRBD2. Germline V gene lookup returns CDR1 SGHTA and CDR2 FQGTGA. J was trimmed by 6 bases and V by 0 bases; bases with no gene match: 12. This CDR3 region has 18 residues.